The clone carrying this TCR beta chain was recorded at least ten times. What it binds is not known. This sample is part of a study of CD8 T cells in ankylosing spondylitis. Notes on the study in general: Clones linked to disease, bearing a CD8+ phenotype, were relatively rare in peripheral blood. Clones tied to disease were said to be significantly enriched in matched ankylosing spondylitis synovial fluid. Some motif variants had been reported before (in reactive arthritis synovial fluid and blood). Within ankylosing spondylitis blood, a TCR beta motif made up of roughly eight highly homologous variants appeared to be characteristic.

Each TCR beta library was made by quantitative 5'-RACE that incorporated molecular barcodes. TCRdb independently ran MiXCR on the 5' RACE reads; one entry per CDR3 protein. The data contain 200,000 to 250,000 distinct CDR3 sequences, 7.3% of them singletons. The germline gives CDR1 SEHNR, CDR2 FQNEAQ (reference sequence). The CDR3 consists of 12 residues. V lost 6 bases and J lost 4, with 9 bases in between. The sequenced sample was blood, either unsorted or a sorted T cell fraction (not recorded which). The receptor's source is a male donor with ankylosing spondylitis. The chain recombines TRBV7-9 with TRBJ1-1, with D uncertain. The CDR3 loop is CASRIPLTEAFF. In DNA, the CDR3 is TGTGCCAGCAGAATCCCCCTCACTGAAGCTTTCTTT. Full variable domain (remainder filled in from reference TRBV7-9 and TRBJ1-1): DTGVSQNPRHKITKRGQNVTFRCDPISEHNRLYWYRQTLGQGPEFLTYFQNEAQLEKSRLLSDRFSAERPKGSFSTLEIQRTEQGDSAMYLCASRIPLTEAFFGQGTRLTVV.